This T cell receptor (beta chain) stems from a study of cytomegalovirus exposure and HLA in healthy donors. General study findings and limits: Judged likely to be a sequencing artifact was a cluster of highly shared sequence variants. In terms of immune exposure information, only CMV serostatus was available. Some segments of the V type, notably TRBV6-2 and TRBV6-3, were excluded as indistinguishable.

With regard to this clone: The antigen is not known.

In germline, CDR1 is LNHDA, CDR2 SQIVND (reference sequence). CDR3 length equals 16 residues. V dropped 6 bases and J dropped 0; count of bases not matched to a gene: 5. Primers: 60 Vbeta forward and 13 Jbeta reverse. Generated by immunoSEQ multiplex PCR, the TCRdb table keeps only in-frame clones and is missing some. Among around 190,000 clones listed, over 75% were seen once. Sequencing used PBMCs. This rearrangement joins TRBV19 to TRBJ1-5; 10 bases are shared with TRBD1. The sequence was collected from a woman aged 45-65 years in good health and CMV-seronegative. CDR3 bases: TGTGCCAGTAGGGGACAGGGGATTAATAGCAATCAGCCCCAGCATTTT. Protein sequence: CASRGQGINSNQPQHF.